The 26 T cell receptor beta chains below come from one sample, sequenced in a study of blood T cell repertoires in COVID-19. Using immunoSEQ multiplex PCR, the repertoire was profiled, and TCRdb retains in-frame clones only, with some absent. The sample contains approximately 94,000 clones, around 84% of which appear only once. Sequenced: peripheral blood. The source is a man aged 60 to 69 with acute or convalescent COVID-19.

This rearrangement joins TRBV19 to TRBJ2-3, with D possibly being TRBD1 (6 bases). Trimming pared 4 bases from V and 3 bases from J, leaving 14 bases between. The CDR3 is made up of 15 amino acids. In germline, CDR1 is LNHDA, CDR2 SQIVND (reference sequence). Here the CDR3 DNA reads TGTGCCAGTAGTACTGACAGGAGAGGTACAGATACGCAGTATTTT. Its translation is CASSTDRRGTDTQYF.

As to this clone: The junction departs from the called germline gene at one end, perhaps through a read error. V is TRBV5-1 and J is TRBJ2-3, with 7 bases fitting TRBD1. The CDR3 sequence is 14 residues long. CDR1 SGHRS and CDR2 YFSETQ come from the germline V gene. CDR3 in amino acids: CAGSEGAGADTQYF. DNA for the CDR3: TGCGCCGGCAGCGAGGGGGCAGGTGCAGATACGCAGTATTTT.

Notes on this clone: This same CDR3 is encoded by further DNA sequences in the sample. The chain couples TRBV2 to TRBJ2-5; TRBD1 might be the D (6 bases). With 8 bases removed from V and 4 bases from J, the gap between germline ends came to 11 bases. The CDR3 has 12 residues. Germline V gene data show CDR1 as SNHLY and CDR2 as FYNNEI. In DNA, the CDR3 is TGTGCCAGCGCTGGGGGCGGAGAGACCCAGTACTTC. Translation gives CASAGGGETQYF.

The chain carries TRBV5-1 and TRBJ2-3; no firm D call. V shed 3 bases and J shed 0 bases, with 5 bases lying between them. The CDR3 runs to 13 residues. CDR1 and CDR2 (germline): SGHRS, YFSETQ. CDR3 bases: TGCGCCAGCAGCTCCCCTAGCACAGATACGCAGTATTTT. Translation gives CASSSPSTDTQYF.

V gene TRBV12-5 combines with J gene TRBJ2-7; 8 positions agree with TRBD1. The CDR3 is made up of 11 amino acids. V gave up 3 bases and J gave up 11 bases; unmatched junction bases: 3. From germline, CDR1 is LGHNT and CDR2 FRNRAP. This CDR3 reads CASGFQGAEYF. CDR3 DNA: TGTGCTAGTGGTTTTCAGGGGGCTGAGTACTTC.

V gene TRBV28 combines with J gene TRBJ2-7, with 8 bases identical to TRBD1. J lost 2 bases, V lost 5 bases, and 8 bases had no gene match. The CDR3 loop spans 15 amino acids. Per the germline V gene, CDR1 is MDHEN and CDR2 is SYDVKM. The CDR3 protein is CASSPAGGPTYEQYF. As DNA, the CDR3 is TGTGCCAGCAGTCCTGCAGGGGGCCCTACCTACGAGCAGTACTTC.

The chain carries TRBV3-1 (or the pseudogene TRBV3-2) and TRBJ1-1; no reliable D call. V lost 4 bases to trimming and J lost 1 base, with 7 bases between them. Germline V CDR1 and CDR2: LGHDT, YNNKEL (reference sequence). The CDR3 length is 13 residues. This CDR3 is CASSRPGNTEAFF. The CDR3 DNA is TGTGCCAGCAGCCGGCCAGGGAACACTGAAGCTTTCTTT.

The chain has TRBV18 and TRBJ1-1, with 9 bases aligning to TRBD1. The CDR3 loop spans 15 amino acids. The V and J ends lost 3 bases and 4 bases, in that order; junction bases with no gene match: 6. Germline V gene sequence: CDR1 KGHSH, CDR2 LQKENI. Here the CDR3 DNA reads TGTGCCAGCTCACCTAAAACAGGGGGCATCACTGAAGCTTTCTTT. Translated, it gives CASSPKTGGITEAFF.

This chain uses TRBV28 with TRBJ2-1; the match to TRBD2 covers 16 bases. Germline CDR1 MDHEN, CDR2 SYDVKM. V shed 6 bases and J 4 bases; nucleotides not matched to a gene: 3. The length of the CDR3 is 16 residues. CDR3 protein: CASRGLAGGQYNEQFF. CDR3 sequence (DNA): TGTGCCAGCAGGGGACTAGCGGGGGGGCAATACAATGAGCAGTTCTTC.

The chain is built from TRBV5-6 and TRBJ2-3, with 11 nucleotides matching TRBD2. This CDR3 region has 15 residues. Germline assignment: CDR1 SGHDT and CDR2 YYEEEE. The J segment lost 3 bases and the V segment lost 4 bases, leaving 4 bases of the junction unmatched. CDR3 sequence (DNA): TGTGCCAGCAGCCGCCGGACTAGCGGGACAGATACGCAGTATTTT. Protein sequence: CASSRRTSGTDTQYF.

V usage is TRBV5-1 and J usage is TRBJ2-7, with 11 bases fitting TRBD1. In germline, CDR1 is SGHRS, CDR2 YFSETQ. The ends lost 3 bases at V and 6 bases at J; junction bases unmatched: 5. The length of the CDR3 is 14 residues. CDR3 residues: CASSSRTGGAEQYF. CDR3 bases: TGCGCCAGCAGCTCACGGACAGGGGGCGCCGAGCAGTACTTC.

The chain uses TRBV7-9 and TRBJ2-3; tentatively, D is TRBD2 (6 bases). The CDR3 runs 14 residues. V lost 6 bases and J 4 bases, leaving 14 bases between the germline ends. Germline V lookup: CDR1 SEHNR, CDR2 FQNEAQ (reference sequence). The CDR3 loop is CASSPGVVADTQYF. The CDR3 DNA is TGTGCCAGCAGTCCGGGGGTCGTCGCAGATACGCAGTATTTT. Full variable domain (missing parts from reference TRBV7-9 and TRBJ2-3): DTGVSQNPRHKITKRGQNVTFRCDPISEHNRLYWYRQTLGQGPEFLTYFQNEAQLEKSRLLSDRFSAERPKGSFSTLEIQRTEQGDSAMYLCASSPGVVADTQYFGPGTRLTVL.

This chain joins TRBV6-5 and TRBJ2-1, with 7 bases matching TRBD2. Germline V CDR1 and CDR2: MNHEY, SVGAGI. The CDR3 runs to 14 residues. Trimming at V came to 0 bases and at J to 4 bases, leaving 0 bases not matched to a gene. The CDR3 region is CASSYSGGYNEQFF. CDR3 nucleotides: TGTGCCAGCAGTTACTCGGGGGGGTACAATGAGCAGTTCTTC.

V gene TRBV12-3 or TRBV12-4 combines with J gene TRBJ2-1, with a possible D match to TRBD2 (5 bases). The V end lost 6 bases, the J end lost 10 bases, and 10 bases lay between the germline ends. The CDR3 has 11 amino acids. The CDR3, as DNA: TGTGCCAGCAGCGCCGGGATAGAGCAGTTCTTC. It is translated as CASSAGIEQFF.

About this clone itself: Relative to the germline gene, one junction end is altered; a read error may explain this. The V and J genes are TRBV18 and TRBJ1-2; D is possibly TRBD1 (6 bases). CDR1 is KGHSH and CDR2 is LQKENI in the germline V gene. CDR3 length: 17 amino acids. CDR3 coding DNA: TGTGCCAGTTCACCAATGAGCGGACGGGGGGGCCTTTATGGCTACACCTTC. Encoded protein: CASSPMSGRGGLYGYTF.

The rearrangement links TRBV7-2 to TRBJ1-4, with no clear D. The CDR3 runs to 16 residues. Trimming stripped 2 bases from V and 7 bases from J, with 17 bases between. Germline V gene lookup returns CDR1 SGHTA and CDR2 FQGNSA. The CDR3 spells CASSLTRREIGEKLFF. Here the CDR3 DNA reads TGTGCCAGCAGCTTAACCCGCCGGGAGATAGGTGAAAAACTGTTTTTT.

J is TRBJ2-3 and V is TRBV10-3; 10 bases match TRBD2. Germline lookup yields CDR1 ENHRY and CDR2 SYGVKD. The CDR3 consists of 15 residues. The V segment lost 2 bases and the J segment 4 bases; nucleotides outside the gene matches: 3. As DNA, the CDR3 is TGTGCCATCAGTGAGAGCGGGGGGGCATCAGATACGCAGTATTTT. As protein: CAISESGGASDTQYF.

The rearrangement links TRBV6-5 to TRBJ1-6, with a possible D match to TRBD1 (6 bases). Germline values: CDR1 MNHEY, CDR2 SVGAGI. This CDR3 spans 15 amino acids. Trimming took 4 bases from V and 7 from J, leaving 14 bases between them. In nucleotides, the CDR3 is TGTGCCAGCAGTTTTCCGGGGGGGGCGAATTCACCCCTCCACTTT. Encoded protein: CASSFPGGANSPLHF.

This clone was recorded once. In DNA, the CDR3 is TGTGCCAGCTACTACGGGACTAGCGGGTACAATGAGCAGTTCTTC. Protein product: CASYYGTSGYNEQFF. The genes are TRBV2 and TRBJ2-1; TRBD2 aligns across 12 bases. This CDR3 has 15 amino acids. Germline V gene data show CDR1 as SNHLY and CDR2 as FYNNEI. Unmatched junction bases numbered 6, after V lost 8 bases and J lost 4 bases.

CDR3 DNA sequence: TGTGCCAGCTCACCGCAGACAGCCATCGCTAACTATGGCTACACCTTC. Its translation is CASSPQTAIANYGYTF. The J gene is TRBJ1-2, the V gene TRBV18; possible D gene TRBD1, 5 bases. There are 16 residues in the CDR3. The V end was cut by 3 bases, the J end by 0 bases, with 14 bases between. Germline V lookup: CDR1 KGHSH, CDR2 LQKENI. The variable domain in full, with the rest retrieved from reference TRBV18 and TRBJ1-2, is NAGVMQNPRHLVRRRGQEARLRCSPMKGHSHVYWYRQLPEEGLKFMVYLQKENIIDESGMPKERFSAEFPKEGPSILRIQQVVRGDSAAYFCASSPQTAIANYGYTFGSGTRLTVV.

This chain uses TRBV7-9 with TRBJ1-1; TRBD1 agrees at 8 bases. Per germline, CDR1 SEHNR and CDR2 FQNEAQ (reference sequence). J lost 7 bases, V lost 1 base, and 5 bases had no gene match. This CDR3 is built from 14 residues. CDR3 protein: CASSLGKTGVEAFF. CDR3 nucleotides: TGTGCCAGCAGCTTAGGGAAGACAGGGGTTGAAGCTTTCTTT.

This clone turned up a few times. The chain carries TRBV14 and TRBJ2-5; possible D gene TRBD2, 7 bases. CDR1 and CDR2 (germline): SGHDN, FVKESK. This CDR3 comprises 17 residues. V dropped 1 base and J dropped 0 bases, with 15 bases sitting between them. CDR3 coding DNA: TGTGCCAGCAGCCAAGGCAGCATGCGGGGGCACCAAGAGACCCAGTACTTC. Protein product: CASSQGSMRGHQETQYF.

The chain couples TRBV11-2 to TRBJ2-7, with 7 bases fitting TRBD1. The germline V gene has CDR1 SGHAT and CDR2 FQNNGV. This CDR3 is 14 amino acids long. V trimming: 5 bases; J trimming: 2 bases; junction bases outside the gene matches: 6. The DNA for the CDR3 is TGTGCCAGCAGCAAAACGACAGGGACCTACGAGCAGTACGTC. It yields the protein CASSKTTGTYEQYV.

The rearrangement uses TRBV19 and TRBJ2-6, with 9 bases lining up with TRBD1. This CDR3 has 18 residues. V lost 3 bases, J lost 4 bases, and 10 bases stayed unmatched. The germline V gene has CDR1 LNHDA and CDR2 SQIVND (reference sequence). The CDR3, as DNA: TGTGCCAGTAGTATCCGGACAGGGGCGGGGTCCGGGGCCAACGTCCTGACTTTC. It is translated as CASSIRTGAGSGANVLTF.

The gene calls are TRBV5-8 and TRBJ1-6; D is uncertain. V was trimmed by 2 bases and J by 0 bases, leaving 3 bases between them. CDR3 length: 14 amino acids. Per germline, CDR1 SGHTS and CDR2 YDEGEE. The CDR3 nucleotides are TGTGCCAGCAGCTTCGGCTCCTATAATTCACCCCTCCACTTT. Its translation: CASSFGSYNSPLHF.

This clone showed up just a few times. The chain links TRBV27 to TRBJ1-1, with D perhaps TRBD1 (5 bases). The V gene lost 7 bases and the J gene lost 4 bases, with 16 bases spanning the gap. The CDR3 contains 14 residues. Germline assignment: CDR1 MNHEY and CDR2 SMNVEV (reference sequence). CDR3 protein: CASNSPNRGTEAFF. DNA for the CDR3: TGTGCCAGCAACTCGCCCAATAGGGGCACTGAAGCTTTCTTT.